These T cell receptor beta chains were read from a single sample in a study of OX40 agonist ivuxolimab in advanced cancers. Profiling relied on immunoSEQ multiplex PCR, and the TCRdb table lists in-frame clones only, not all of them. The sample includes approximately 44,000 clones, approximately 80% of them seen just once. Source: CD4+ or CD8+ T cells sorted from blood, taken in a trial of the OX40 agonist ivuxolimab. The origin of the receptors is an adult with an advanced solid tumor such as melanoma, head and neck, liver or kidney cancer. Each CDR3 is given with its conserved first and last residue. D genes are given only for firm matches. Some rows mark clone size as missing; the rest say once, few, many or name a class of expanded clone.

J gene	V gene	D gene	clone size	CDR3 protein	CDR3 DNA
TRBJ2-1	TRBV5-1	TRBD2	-	CASSWSSGNNEQFF	TGCGCCAGCAGCTGGAGTAGCGGGAACAATGAGCAGTTCTTC
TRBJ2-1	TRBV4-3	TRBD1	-	CASSQTDRGLINEQFF	TGCGCCAGCAGCCAAACGGACAGGGGGCTTATTAATGAGCAGTTCTTC
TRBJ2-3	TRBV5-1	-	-	CASSWGAGADTQYF	TGCGCCAGCAGCTGGGGGGCGGGCGCGGATACGCAGTATTTT
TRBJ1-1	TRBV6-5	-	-	CSSGRGGRVTEAFF	TGTTCCTCTGGGCGGGGAGGGAGGGTCACTGAAGCTTTCTTT
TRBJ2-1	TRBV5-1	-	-	CASTLTGREYNEQFF	TGCGCCAGCACCCTGACAGGGAGGGAGTACAATGAGCAGTTCTTC
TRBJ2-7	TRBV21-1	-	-	CASNPIPRTGAPYEQYF	TGTGCCAGCAACCCCATCCCTCGGACAGGCGCACCCTACGAGCAGTACTTC
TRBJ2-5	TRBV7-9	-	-	CASSSPRGFPSGETQYF	TGTGCCAGCAGCTCACCACGGGGGTTCCCATCGGGGGAGACCCAGTACTTC
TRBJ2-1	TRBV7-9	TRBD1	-	CASSQGQGAVEQFF	TGTGCCAGCAGCCAGGGACAGGGGGCCGTCGAGCAGTTCTTC
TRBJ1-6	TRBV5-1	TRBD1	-	CASSLEGQGSSYNSPLHF	TGCGCCAGCAGCCTTGAGGGACAGGGAAGCTCCTATAATTCACCCCTCCACTTT
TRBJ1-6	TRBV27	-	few	CASSRGRSGNSPLHF	TGTGCCAGCAGTAGGGGCAGGTCGGGAAATTCACCCCTCCACTTT
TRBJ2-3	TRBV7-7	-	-	CASSLGFSRSDTQYF	TGTGCTAGCAGCTTAGGCTTTAGCAGGTCAGATACGCAGTATTTT
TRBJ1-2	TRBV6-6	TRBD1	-	CASSTTGGRDTF	TGTGCCAGCAGTACTACAGGGGGCAGAGACACCTTC
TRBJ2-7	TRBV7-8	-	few	CASSLSSTTYEQYF	TGTGCCAGCAGCTTAAGTTCCACCACCTACGAGCAGTACTTC
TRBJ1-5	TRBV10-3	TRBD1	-	CAIRQGLESNQPQHF	TGTGCCATTAGACAGGGCCTTGAAAGTAATCAGCCCCAGCATTTT
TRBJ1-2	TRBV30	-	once	CAWSVFPMMEKGYTF	TGTGCCTGGAGTGTATTCCCTATGATGGAGAAAGGCTACACCTTC
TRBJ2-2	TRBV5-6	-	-	CASSFGDTGELFF	TGTGCCAGCAGCTTTGGGGACACCGGGGAGCTGTTTTTT
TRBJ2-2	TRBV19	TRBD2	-	CASSASGLNTGELFF	TGTGCCAGTAGTGCTAGCGGACTTAACACCGGGGAGCTGTTTTTT
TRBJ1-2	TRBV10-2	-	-	CATKVAGANYGYTF	TGCGCCACAAAAGTGGCAGGGGCTAACTATGGCTACACCTTC
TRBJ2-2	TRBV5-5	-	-	CASSLNPPGELFF	TGTGCCAGCAGCCTTAACCCCCCCGGGGAGCTGTTTTTT
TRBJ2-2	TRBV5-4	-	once	CASSFGGPNTGELFF	TGTGCCAGCAGCTTCGGGGGGCCGAACACCGGGGAGCTGTTTTTT
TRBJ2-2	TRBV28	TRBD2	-	CASSTGLAGRTGELFF	TGTGCCAGCAGCACGGGACTAGCGGGACGCACCGGGGAGCTGTTTTTT
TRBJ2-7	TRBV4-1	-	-	CASSHPLRSYEQYF	TGCGCCAGCAGCCACCCCCTTCGTTCCTACGAGCAGTACTTC
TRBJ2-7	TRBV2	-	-	CASNSFYEQYF	TGTGCCAGCAATTCCTTCTACGAGCAGTACTTC
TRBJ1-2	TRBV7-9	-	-	CASSLESGAGYGYTF	TGTGCCAGCAGCTTAGAGTCGGGGGCTGGCTATGGCTACACCTTC
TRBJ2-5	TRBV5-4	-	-	CASSSRVAVQETQYF	TGTGCCAGCAGCTCCCGGGTAGCGGTCCAAGAGACCCAGTACTTC
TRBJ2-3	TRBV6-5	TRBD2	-	CATQRERYTDTQYF	TGTGCCACCCAGCGGGAGAGGTACACAGATACGCAGTATTTT
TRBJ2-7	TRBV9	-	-	CASSVAARLGSDEQYF	TGTGCCAGCAGCGTAGCTGCCAGACTAGGGAGCGACGAGCAGTACTTC
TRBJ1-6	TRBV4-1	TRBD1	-	CASRDPGQGYSPLHF	TGCGCCAGCAGAGATCCGGGACAGGGGTACTCACCCCTCCACTTT
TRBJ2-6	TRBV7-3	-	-	CASSPRMGSGANVLTF	TGTGCCAGCAGCCCTCGAATGGGTTCTGGGGCCAACGTCCTGACTTTC
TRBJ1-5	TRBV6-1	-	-	CASSEEGRRQPQHF	TGTGCCAGCAGTGAAGAGGGGCGCAGGCAGCCCCAGCATTTT